These 5 T cell receptor beta chains came from one sample sequenced in a study of CD8 T cells in ankylosing spondylitis. One entry per CDR3 protein results from TCRdb running MiXCR on the 5' RACE reads. Of roughly 150,000 distinct CDR3 sequences in the sample, about a third are singletons; the top ten hold 4.5% to 6%. The sequenced material came from synovial fluid, either unsorted or a sorted T cell fraction (not recorded which). Receptor source: a male donor with ankylosing spondylitis.

V usage is TRBV24-1 and J usage is TRBJ2-6, with D perhaps matching TRBD2 (6 bases). Germline V lookup: CDR1 KGHDR, CDR2 SFDVKD. This CDR3 contains 15 residues. Trimming left V 9 bases short and J 0 bases short, with 11 bases between. The CDR3, as DNA: TGTGCCACCGGACGGGGGAGCTCTGGGGCCAACGTCCTGACTTTC. Encoded protein: CATGRGSSGANVLTF.

This clonotype was observed a handful of times. This sequence joins TRBV20-1 and TRBJ2-7; D uncertain. Trimming took 1 base from V and 4 from J, leaving 8 bases between them. The CDR3 contains 12 residues. Germline lookup yields CDR1 DFQATT and CDR2 SNEGSKA (reference sequence). The CDR3: CSARGVQYEQYF. CDR3 in DNA: TGCAGTGCTAGAGGTGTACAGTACGAGCAGTACTTC.

CDR3 sequence reads: CSAKRTDTQYF. The CDR3 DNA sequence: TGCAGTGCTAAACGCACAGATACGCAGTATTTT. The V call is TRBV20-1, the J call TRBJ2-3; no clear D. The CDR3 runs 11 residues. Germline values: CDR1 DFQATT, CDR2 SNEGSKA (reference sequence). Trimming removed 4 bases at V and 1 base at J, with 3 bases between.

This clonotype was recorded once. The V call is TRBV5-1, the J call TRBJ1-1, with D perhaps TRBD1 (6 bases). The CDR3 sequence is 16 residues long. Trimming pared 0 bases from V and 1 base from J, leaving 13 bases between. Germline V gene data show CDR1 as SGHRS and CDR2 as YFSETQ. The CDR3 DNA reads TGCGCCAGCAGCTTGGTTGGGGGCGCGGGGAACACTGAAGCTTTCTTT. Translated: CASSLVGGAGNTEAFF.

This clonotype has a count of ten or more. V is TRBV20-1 and J is TRBJ2-7; 12 bases match TRBD2. V lost 0 bases, J lost 5 bases, and 5 bases stayed unmatched. CDR1 DFQATT and CDR2 SNEGSKA come from the germline V gene (reference sequence). The CDR3 is 15 amino acids. The CDR3 DNA reads as TGCAGTGCTAGAGATTTGACTAGCGGGAGCCACGAGCAGTACTTC. As protein: CSARDLTSGSHEQYF.